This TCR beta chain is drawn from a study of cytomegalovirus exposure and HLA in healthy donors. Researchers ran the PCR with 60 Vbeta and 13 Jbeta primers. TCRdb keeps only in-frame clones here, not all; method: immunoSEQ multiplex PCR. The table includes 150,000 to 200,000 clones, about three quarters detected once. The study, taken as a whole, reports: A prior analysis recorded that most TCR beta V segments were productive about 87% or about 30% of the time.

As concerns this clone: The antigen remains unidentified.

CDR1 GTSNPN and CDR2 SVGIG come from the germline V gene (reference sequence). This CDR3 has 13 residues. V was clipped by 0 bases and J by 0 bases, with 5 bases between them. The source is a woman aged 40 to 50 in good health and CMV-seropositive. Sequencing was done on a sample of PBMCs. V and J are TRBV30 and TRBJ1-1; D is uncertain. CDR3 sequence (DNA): TGTGCCTGGAGTGTACTGGTGAACACTGAAGCTTTCTTT. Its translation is CAWSVLVNTEAFF.